The next 8 T cell receptor beta chains were all read from a single sample in a study of cytomegalovirus exposure and HLA in healthy donors. PCR employed 60 Vbeta and 13 Jbeta primers. Sequenced by immunoSEQ multiplex PCR; TCRdb stores in-frame clones only, minus some. The table shows 80,000 to 100,000 clones, with roughly 71% occurring only once. The specimen sequenced was PBMCs. The receptors stem from a woman younger than 30 in good health and CMV-seropositive.

This chain joins TRBV7-3 and TRBJ2-2, with 11 bases matching TRBD1. The germline V gene has CDR1 SGHTA and CDR2 FQGTGA. The CDR3 is 16 residues long. The V segment lost 5 bases and the J segment 4 bases; nucleotides outside the gene matches: 6. CDR3 DNA: TGTGCCAGCAGCCAGGGGACAGGGGGTGTCACCGGGGAGCTGTTTTTT. Translation: CASSQGTGGVTGELFF.

The gene calls are TRBV18 and TRBJ1-2, with D unresolved. Germline lookup yields CDR1 KGHSH and CDR2 LQKENI. This CDR3 spans 12 amino acids. The V gene lost 1 base and the J gene lost 6 bases, with 6 bases spanning the gap. The CDR3 nucleotides read TGTGCCAGCTCACCACGGGAGGATGGCTACACCTTC. Protein sequence: CASSPREDGYTF.

The chain recombines TRBV28 with TRBJ1-2; D is unclear. The CDR3 length is 13 residues. Germline values: CDR1 MDHEN, CDR2 SYDVKM. V lost 6 bases and J 4 bases, leaving 12 bases between the germline ends. The chain's CDR3 is CASRASGSYGYTF. As DNA, the CDR3 is TGTGCCAGCAGAGCCTCGGGGAGCTATGGCTACACCTTC.

This chain joins TRBV28 and TRBJ2-2; possible D gene TRBD2, 6 bases. The CDR3 consists of 15 residues. From germline, CDR1 is MDHEN and CDR2 SYDVKM. V lost 6 bases, J lost 1 base, and 12 bases lay in between. The CDR3: CASSVSGVNTGELFF. The DNA of the CDR3 is TGTGCCAGCAGCGTTAGCGGTGTGAACACCGGGGAGCTGTTTTTT.

The chain joins TRBV29-1 to TRBJ2-3; 8 positions match TRBD2. The CDR3 sequence is 15 residues long. The germline V gene encodes CDR1 SQVTM and CDR2 ANQGSEA. With 5 bases clipped from V and 4 bases from J, the junction kept 11 bases outside the gene matches. CDR3 residues: CSVHEPGGRPDTQYF. CDR3 nucleotide sequence: TGCAGCGTTCACGAGCCGGGAGGGCGGCCAGATACGCAGTATTTT.

The gene calls are TRBV7-8 and TRBJ2-7; 8 bases agree with TRBD2. Per germline, CDR1 SGHVS and CDR2 FQNEAQ. This CDR3 region has 17 residues. V shed 1 base and J 0 bases; nucleotides not matched to a gene: 8. The CDR3 coding sequence is TGTGCCAGCAGCTTAGGGAGGCTAGCGGGTAGCTCCTACGAGCAGTACTTC. This gives the protein CASSLGRLAGSSYEQYF.

This clone was found a few times. The chain recombines TRBV7-9 with TRBJ1-2; weak D call: TRBD1 (5 bases). Trimming took off 2 bases at V and 7 bases at J, with 8 bases between the two ends. In germline, CDR1 is SEHNR, CDR2 FQNEAQ (reference sequence). This CDR3 contains 12 residues. The DNA for the CDR3 is TGTGCCAGCAGCTTATATAGGGGTGGCTACACCTTC. This translates into CASSLYRGGYTF. The full variable domain, in which reference TRBV7-9 and TRBJ1-2 provide the parts outside the CDR3, is DTGVSQNPRHKITKRGQNVTFRCDPISEHNRLYWYRQTLGQGPEFLTYFQNEAQLEKSRLLSDRFSAERPKGSFSTLEIQRTEQGDSAMYLCASSLYRGGYTFGSGTRLTVV.

The chain couples TRBV29-1 to TRBJ2-7; D unresolved. The CDR3 loop spans 11 amino acids. Germline CDR1 SQVTM, CDR2 ANQGSEA. Trimming stripped 7 bases from V and 0 bases from J, with 7 bases between. In DNA form, the CDR3 reads TGCAGCGGGAGCAGCTCCTACGAGCAGTACTTC. Amino acid sequence: CSGSSSYEQYF.